The clone carrying this T cell receptor (beta chain) was seen more than once but under ten times. The method was immunoSEQ multiplex PCR; TCRdb's version includes in-frame clones alone and lacks a portion of them. Of 100,000 to 150,000 clones in the sample, more than 80% were seen once. This record comes from a study of T cell responses to AZD1222 COVID-19 vaccine. The sequences come from peripheral blood, collected on day 0 of AZD1222 vaccination. This receptor was obtained from an adult in good health.

CDR3 bases: TGCGCCAGCAGCCAAGGAACTCAGGGGAATCAGCCCCAGCATTTT. Its translation is CASSQGTQGNQPQHF. The V gene is TRBV4-3, the J gene TRBJ1-5; D is perhaps TRBD1 (6 bases). This CDR3 spans 15 amino acids. Germline V gene lookup returns CDR1 LGHNA and CDR2 YSLEER. V was clipped by 1 base and J by 4 bases, with 11 bases between them.